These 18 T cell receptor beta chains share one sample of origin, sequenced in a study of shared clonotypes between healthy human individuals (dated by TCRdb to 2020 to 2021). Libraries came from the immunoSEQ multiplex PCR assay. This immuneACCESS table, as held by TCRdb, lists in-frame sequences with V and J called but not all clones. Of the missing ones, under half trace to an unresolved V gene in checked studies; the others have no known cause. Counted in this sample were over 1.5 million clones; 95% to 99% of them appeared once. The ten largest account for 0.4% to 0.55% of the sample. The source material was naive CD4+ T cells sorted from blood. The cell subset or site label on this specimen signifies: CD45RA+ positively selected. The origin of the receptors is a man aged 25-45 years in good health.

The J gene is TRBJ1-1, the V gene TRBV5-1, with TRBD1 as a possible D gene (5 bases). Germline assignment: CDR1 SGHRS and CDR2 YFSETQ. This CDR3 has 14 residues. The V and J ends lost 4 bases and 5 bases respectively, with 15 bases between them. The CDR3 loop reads CASSVGTTGTEAFF. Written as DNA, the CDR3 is TGCGCCAGCAGCGTCGGGACCACGGGAACTGAAGCTTTCTTT.

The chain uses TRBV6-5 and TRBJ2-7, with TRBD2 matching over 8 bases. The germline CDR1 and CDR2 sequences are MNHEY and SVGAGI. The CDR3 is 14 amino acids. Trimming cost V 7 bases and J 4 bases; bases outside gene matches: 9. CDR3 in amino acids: CASKAGVYQYEQYF. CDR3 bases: TGTGCCAGCAAAGCGGGAGTTTATCAGTACGAGCAGTACTTC.

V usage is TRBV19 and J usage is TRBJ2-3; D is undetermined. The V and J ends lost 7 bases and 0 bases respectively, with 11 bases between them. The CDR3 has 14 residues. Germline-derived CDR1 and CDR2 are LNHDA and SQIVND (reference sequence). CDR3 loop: CASKTVPSTDTQYF. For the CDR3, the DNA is TGTGCCAGTAAGACGGTCCCTAGCACAGATACGCAGTATTTT.

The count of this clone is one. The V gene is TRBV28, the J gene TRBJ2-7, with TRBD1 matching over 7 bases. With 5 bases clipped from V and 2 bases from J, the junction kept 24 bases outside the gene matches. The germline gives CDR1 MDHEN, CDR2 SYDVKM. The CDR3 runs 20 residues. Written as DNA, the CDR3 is TGTGCCAGCAGTAGGGGGCTTAGGGACAGCCGAATCCGGAGGACCTACGAGCAGTACTTC. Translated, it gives CASSRGLRDSRIRRTYEQYF.

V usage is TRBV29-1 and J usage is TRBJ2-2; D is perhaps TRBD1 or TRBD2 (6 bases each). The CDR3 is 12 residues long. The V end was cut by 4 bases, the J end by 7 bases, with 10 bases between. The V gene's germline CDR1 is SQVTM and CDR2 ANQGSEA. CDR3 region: CSVAGAVGELFF. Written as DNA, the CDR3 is TGCAGCGTTGCGGGGGCGGTCGGGGAGCTGTTTTTT.

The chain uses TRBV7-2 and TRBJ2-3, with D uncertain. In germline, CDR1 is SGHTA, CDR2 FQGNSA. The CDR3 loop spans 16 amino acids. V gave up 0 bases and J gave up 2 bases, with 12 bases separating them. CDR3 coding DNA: TGTGCCAGCAGCTTAGCTGTGACTGACTTCACAGATACGCAGTATTTT. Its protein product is CASSLAVTDFTDTQYF.

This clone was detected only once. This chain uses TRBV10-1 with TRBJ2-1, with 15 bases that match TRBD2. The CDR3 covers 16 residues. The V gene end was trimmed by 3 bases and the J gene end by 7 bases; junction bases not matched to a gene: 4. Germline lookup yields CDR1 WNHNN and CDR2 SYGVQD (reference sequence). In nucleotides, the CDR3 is TGCGCCAGCAGTGAAGGACTAGCGGGAGGGTTAAATGAGCAGTTCTTC. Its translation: CASSEGLAGGLNEQFF.

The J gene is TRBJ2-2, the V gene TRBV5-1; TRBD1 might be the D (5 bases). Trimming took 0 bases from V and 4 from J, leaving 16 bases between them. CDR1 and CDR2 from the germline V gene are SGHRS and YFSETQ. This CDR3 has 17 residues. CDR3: CASSLVMQGIGTGELFF. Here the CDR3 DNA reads TGCGCCAGCAGCTTGGTAATGCAGGGAATAGGCACCGGGGAGCTGTTTTTT.

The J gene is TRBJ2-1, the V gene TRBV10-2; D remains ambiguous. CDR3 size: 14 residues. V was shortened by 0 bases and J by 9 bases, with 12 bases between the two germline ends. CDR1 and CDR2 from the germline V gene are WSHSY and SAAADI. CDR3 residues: CASSESKRASEQFF. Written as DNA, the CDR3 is TGCGCCAGCAGTGAGTCGAAACGGGCGAGTGAGCAGTTCTTC.

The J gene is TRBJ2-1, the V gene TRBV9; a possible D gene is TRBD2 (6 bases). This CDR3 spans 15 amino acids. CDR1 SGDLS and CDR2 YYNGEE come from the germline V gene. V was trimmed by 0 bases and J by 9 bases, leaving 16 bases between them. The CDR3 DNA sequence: TGTGCCAGCAGCGTAGCGGGCCTGCTCGGGGGTGAGCAGTTCTTC. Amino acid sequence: CASSVAGLLGGEQFF.

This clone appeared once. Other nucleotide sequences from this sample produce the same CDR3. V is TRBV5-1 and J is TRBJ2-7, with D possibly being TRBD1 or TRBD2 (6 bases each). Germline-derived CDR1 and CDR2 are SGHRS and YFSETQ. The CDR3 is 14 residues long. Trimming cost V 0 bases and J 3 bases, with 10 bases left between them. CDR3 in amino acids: CASSLGLGGYEQYF. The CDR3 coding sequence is TGCGCCAGCAGCTTGGGACTAGGGGGCTACGAGCAGTACTTC.

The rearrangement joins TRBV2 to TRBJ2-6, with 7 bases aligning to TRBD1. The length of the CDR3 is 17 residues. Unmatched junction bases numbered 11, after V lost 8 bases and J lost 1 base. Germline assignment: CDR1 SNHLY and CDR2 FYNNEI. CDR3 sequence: CASAPNRGESGANVLTF. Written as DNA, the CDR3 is TGTGCCAGCGCCCCGAACAGGGGAGAATCTGGGGCCAACGTCCTGACTTTC.

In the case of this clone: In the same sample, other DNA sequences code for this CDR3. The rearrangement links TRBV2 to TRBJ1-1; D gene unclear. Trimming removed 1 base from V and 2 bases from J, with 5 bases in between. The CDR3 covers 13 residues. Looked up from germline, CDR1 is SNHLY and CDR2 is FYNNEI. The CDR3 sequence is CASSEGVNTEAFF. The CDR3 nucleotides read TGTGCCAGCAGTGAAGGGGTTAACACTGAAGCTTTCTTT.

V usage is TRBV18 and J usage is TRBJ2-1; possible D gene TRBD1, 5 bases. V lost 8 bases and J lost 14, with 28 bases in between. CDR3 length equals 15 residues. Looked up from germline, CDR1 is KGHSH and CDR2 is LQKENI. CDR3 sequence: CASTQREQESLTKFF. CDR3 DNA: TGTGCCAGCACCCAACGCGAACAGGAATCCTTGACAAAGTTCTTC.

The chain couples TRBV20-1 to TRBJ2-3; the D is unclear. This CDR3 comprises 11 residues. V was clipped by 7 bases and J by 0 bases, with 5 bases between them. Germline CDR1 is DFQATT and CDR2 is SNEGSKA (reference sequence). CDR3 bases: TGCAGTGGCGAGAGCACAGATACGCAGTATTTT. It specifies CSGESTDTQYF.

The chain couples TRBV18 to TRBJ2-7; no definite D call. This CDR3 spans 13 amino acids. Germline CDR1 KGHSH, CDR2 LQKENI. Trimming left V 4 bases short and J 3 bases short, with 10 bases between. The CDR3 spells CASSQRLSYEQYF. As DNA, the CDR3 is TGTGCCAGCTCACAGAGGTTAAGCTACGAGCAGTACTTC.

Here the CDR3 DNA reads TGTGCCAGCGGTTCGGACAGGGTTGAAAAACTGTTTTTT. It encodes CASGSDRVEKLFF. The chain employs TRBV2 and TRBJ1-4; 8 bases fit TRBD1. CDR3 length: 13 amino acids. J was trimmed by 7 bases and V by 8 bases; bases with no gene match: 6. Germline CDR1 is SNHLY and CDR2 is FYNNEI.

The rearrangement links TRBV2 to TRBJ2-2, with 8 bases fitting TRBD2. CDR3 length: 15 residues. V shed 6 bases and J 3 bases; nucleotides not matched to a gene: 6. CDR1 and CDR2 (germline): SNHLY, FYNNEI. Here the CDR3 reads CASSAGRGDTGELFF. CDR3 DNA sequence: TGTGCCAGCAGCGCCGGGCGGGGGGACACCGGGGAGCTGTTTTTT.